The T cell receptor beta chain described here comes from a study of human T cells and chemical hapten exposure. Study summary: Reading of the patch tests, which applied 0.01% DPC to the upper back, occurred at 6 days.

In the original workflow: Sample-level TCR yields exhibited a median of approximately 96,000, with a range of about 23,224 to 700,000. TCRdb reanalysed the RACE reads using MiXCR and keeps one entry per CDR3 protein. TCRdb's processing, not the authors' own work, is the source of the V and J calls. This sample yields some 400,000 distinct CDR3 sequences, of which approximately 5% are seen a single time; around 2.6% belongs to the top ten. As to time point: pre-sensitization, week 0. Treatment specified: therapeutic diphenylcyclopropenone sensitization with weekly scalp DPC. This clonotype showed up many times. V was clipped by 7 bases and J by 9 bases; unmatched bases: 5. In germline, CDR1 is MNHEY, CDR2 SMNVEV (reference sequence). This CDR3 contains 13 residues.

The rearrangement links TRBV27 to TRBJ2-1, with 11 bases that match TRBD2. The sequencing here drew on whole blood, taken in connection with sensitization to the hapten diphenylcyclopropenone (DPC). The sequence derives from a woman in her forties or fifties with alopecia areata. Some clones in this sample may be carry-over from other donors' samples. The CDR3, as DNA: TGTGCCAGCACACTAGCGGGAGTTACTGAGCAGTTCTTC. Translated, it gives CASTLAGVTEQFF.